This entry lists 21 T cell receptor beta chains sequenced from one sample in a study of T-cell reconstitution after alpha-beta-depleted transplantation in children. Preparation of the TCRbeta library involved a method that used unique molecular identifiers. TCRdb ran MiXCR on the PCR reads and lists one entry per CDR3 protein. The table lists about 230,000 distinct CDR3 sequences, roughly 11% of them singletons. Material: PBMCs, obtained before TCRalphabeta/CD19-depleted stem cell transplant. These receptors were taken from a child in the first two years of life with acute myeloid leukemia, due to receive a stem cell transplant.

As to this clonotype: Because it lacks the conserved phenylalanine or tryptophan at the end, this CDR3 is likely a read error. No DNA is shown, since the ends of the CDR3 on it are uncertain; the CDR3 is the one TCRdb lists. This chain connects TRBV29-1 to TRBJ1-2. The germline gives CDR1 SQVTM, CDR2 ANQGSEA. The CDR3 has 11 amino acids, counting both end residues. CDR3 loop: CSVGGAYGHTL.

The chain carries TRBV5-1 and TRBJ2-1; TRBD2 matches 7 bases. Per germline, CDR1 SGHRS and CDR2 YFSETQ. Trimming removed 4 bases from V and 11 bases from J; junction bases left unmatched: 24. CDR3 length: 18 amino acids. The CDR3 DNA sequence: TGCGCCAGCAGCGTATGGCAATCGACTAGCCCTTATGTGGGTCAGCAGTTCTTC. It is translated as CASSVWQSTSPYVGQQFF.

At least ten counts were recorded for this clonotype. The chain employs TRBV11-2 and TRBJ2-3, with D perhaps being TRBD1 or TRBD2 (6 bases each). Deletions cut 0 bases from V and 3 bases from J, with 10 bases between. Germline V gene sequence: CDR1 SGHAT, CDR2 FQNNGV. This CDR3 spans 15 amino acids. CDR3 region: CASSLDLGGTDTQYF. The CDR3 DNA follows: TGTGCCAGCAGCTTAGATTTAGGGGGGACAGATACGCAGTATTTT.

The chain couples TRBV29-1 to TRBJ1-2, with TRBD1 identical over 7 bases. CDR1 is SQVTM, CDR2 ANQGSEA, per germline. J gave up 6 bases and V 4 bases, and 14 bases lay outside the gene matches. CDR3 length: 15 residues. The CDR3 sequence is CSVGTGNGAKDGYTF. The CDR3 region has the DNA TGCAGCGTTGGGACAGGCAATGGGGCCAAGGATGGCTACACCTTC. Full variable domain (rest looked up from reference TRBV29-1 and TRBJ1-2): SAVISQKPSRDICQRGTSLTIQCQVDSQVTMMFWYRQQPGQSLTLIATANQGSEATYESGFVIDKFPISRPNLTFSTLTVSNMSPEDSSIYLCSVGTGNGAKDGYTFGSGTRLTVV.

This clonotype has ten or more counts. V and J are TRBV20-1 and TRBJ2-4; 9 bases match TRBD2. The CDR3 extends over 14 amino acids. CDR1 is DFQATT and CDR2 is SNEGSKA in the germline V gene (reference sequence). V trimming: 5 bases; J trimming: 0 bases; junction bases outside the gene matches: 2. In DNA, the CDR3 is TGCAGTGCTCTAGCGGGACTAGCCAAAAACATTCAGTACTTC. This encodes CSALAGLAKNIQYF.

This clonotype was detected ten times or more. This rearrangement joins TRBV11-3 to TRBJ2-1; unclear D gene. CDR1 is SGHNT and CDR2 is YENEEA in the germline V gene. This CDR3 has 13 amino acids. Between the trimmed V and J ends, which lost 5 bases and 5 bases, there was a span of 10 bases. In DNA form, the CDR3 reads TGTGCCAGCAGCGCTAGACCCCACAATGAGCAGTTCTTC. It encodes CASSARPHNEQFF. Filled out from reference TRBV11-3 and TRBJ2-1, the complete variable domain reads EAGVVQSPRYKIIEKKQPVAFWCNPISGHNTLYWYLQNLGQGPELLIRYENEEAVDDSQLPKDRFSAERLKGVDSTLKIQPAELGDSAVYLCASSARPHNEQFFGPGTRLTVL.

This clonotype was detected many times. The V gene is TRBV20-1, the J gene TRBJ1-1; 9 bases fit TRBD1. Germline lookup yields CDR1 DFQATT and CDR2 SNEGSKA (reference sequence). J was trimmed by 0 bases and V by 5 bases; bases with no gene match: 7. This CDR3 comprises 15 residues. CDR3 sequence reads: CSAPPGQGMNTEAFF. For the CDR3, the DNA is TGCAGTGCTCCGCCGGGACAGGGAATGAACACTGAAGCTTTCTTT.

With regard to this clonotype: A much larger clone is a single base away; this may be a read error. The V gene is TRBV6-1, the J gene TRBJ1-5, with 7 bases lining up with TRBD1. Germline V gene data show CDR1 as MNHNS and CDR2 as SASEGT. The CDR3 length is 15 residues. This CDR3 reads CASSDRDSGRQPQNF. The CDR3, as DNA: TGTGCCAGCAGTGACAGGGACAGTGGACGTCAGCCCCAGAATTTT.

This clonotype was detected only a few times. V is TRBV7-2 and J is TRBJ2-7; D unresolved. CDR1 and CDR2 from the germline V gene are SGHTA and FQGNSA. The CDR3 is 14 amino acids. Trimming shortened V by 5 bases and J by 4 bases, and 15 bases separated the two germline ends. CDR3 sequence reads: CASSQATTLYEQYF. The DNA of the CDR3 is TGTGCCAGCAGCCAAGCAACTACTTTATACGAGCAGTACTTC.

As concerns this clonotype: It may be a read error: a sequence one base away is much more abundant. This chain uses TRBV7-9 with TRBJ1-2; possibly TRBD1 for D (6 bases). CDR3 size: 12 residues. CDR1 is SEHNR and CDR2 is FQNEAQ in the germline V gene (reference sequence). Trimming stripped 5 bases from V and 12 bases from J, with 16 bases between. The CDR3 reads CASSPSGGGNTF. The CDR3 coding sequence is TGTGCCAGCAGCCCATCCGGGGGCGGCAACACCTTC.

This clonotype was detected many times. The rearrangement links TRBV20-1 to TRBJ2-1; TRBD1 might be the D (6 bases). V lost 6 bases to trimming and J lost 2 bases, with 11 bases between them. There are 13 residues in the CDR3. CDR1 is DFQATT, CDR2 SNEGSKA, per germline (reference sequence). This CDR3 is CSAPRDTYNEQFF. As DNA, the CDR3 is TGCAGTGCCCCAAGGGACACCTACAATGAGCAGTTCTTC.

At least ten counts were recorded for this clonotype. The rearrangement links TRBV29-1 to TRBJ1-1; D is undetermined. The CDR3 sequence is 11 residues long. Germline CDR1 is SQVTM and CDR2 is ANQGSEA. The V gene lost 4 bases and the J gene lost 4 bases, with 7 bases spanning the gap. CDR3 sequence reads: CSVVEGTEAFF. The CDR3, as DNA: TGCAGCGTTGTGGAGGGCACTGAAGCTTTCTTT.

This clonotype was seen repeatedly, ten times or more. This sequence joins TRBV25-1 and TRBJ1-5; D remains unclear. Trimming left V 3 bases short and J 7 bases short, with 13 bases between. This CDR3 has 14 residues. The germline V gene encodes CDR1 MGHDK and CDR2 SYGVNS. The chain's CDR3 is CASSDLGKEQPQHF. The CDR3 nucleotides are TGTGCCAGCAGTGACTTAGGGAAGGAACAGCCCCAGCATTTT. Full variable domain (missing parts from reference TRBV25-1 and TRBJ1-5): EADIYQTPRYLVIGTGKKITLECSQTMGHDKMYWYQQDPGMELHLIHYSYGVNSTEKGDLSSESTVSRIRTEHFPLTLESARPSHTSQYLCASSDLGKEQPQHFGDGTRLSIL.

This clonotype was seen repeatedly, ten times or more. J is TRBJ2-1 and V is TRBV5-5; 13 bases align to TRBD2. Germline assignment: CDR1 SGHKS and CDR2 YYEKEE (reference sequence). Losses at the gene ends were 4 bases for V and 10 bases for J; bases not matched to a gene: 11. This CDR3 is 16 amino acids long. The CDR3 region is CASSALLAGGLGEQFF. CDR3 nucleotides: TGTGCCAGCAGCGCATTACTAGCGGGGGGGTTGGGGGAGCAGTTCTTC.

The rearrangement joins TRBV5-1 to TRBJ2-3; 7 bases line up with TRBD1. CDR1 is SGHRS, CDR2 YFSETQ, per germline. The CDR3 extends over 18 amino acids. V shed 4 bases, J shed 0 bases, and the junction held 14 bases outside the gene matches. CDR3 nucleotide sequence: TGCGCCAGCAGCCAGAGCCCCGCCGGGACAGCTAGCACAGATACGCAGTATTTT. It translates to CASSQSPAGTASTDTQYF.

The rearrangement joins TRBV9 to TRBJ2-2; D call uncertain. V was cut by 2 bases and J by 6 bases, with 20 bases left in between. There are 17 residues in the CDR3. Germline V CDR1 and CDR2: SGDLS, YYNGEE. The CDR3 region has the DNA TGTGCCAGCAGCGTCAAAATAACCCCCGGAGCCGCCGGGGAGCTGTTTTTT. Amino acid sequence: CASSVKITPGAAGELFF.

The sample holds many counts of this clonotype. This chain joins TRBV5-1 and TRBJ2-7; possibly TRBD2 for D (5 bases). Trimming removed 4 bases at V and 3 bases at J, with 8 bases between. The germline V gene has CDR1 SGHRS and CDR2 YFSETQ. The CDR3 sequence is 12 residues long. The CDR3 DNA reads as TGCGCCAGCAGCCTCGACTACTACGAGCAGTACTTC. Its protein is CASSLDYYEQYF.

Regarding this clonotype: One base away lies a much larger clone, so this may be a sequencing read error. The chain has TRBV6-2 or TRBV6-3 and TRBJ1-1; no reliable D call. Trimming cost V 11 bases and J 7 bases, with 20 bases left between them. CDR1 MNHEY and CDR2 SVGEGT come from the germline V gene. The CDR3 extends over 13 amino acids. The CDR3 reads CAGERAVGFEAFF. CDR3 sequence (DNA): TGTGCCGGCGAAAGGGCCGTTGGCTTTGAAGCTTTCTTT.

In this sample, this clonotype turned up many times. This chain joins TRBV11-2 and TRBJ2-3, with 7 nucleotides matching TRBD2. V trimming: 3 bases; J trimming: 0 bases; junction bases outside the gene matches: 6. The germline CDR1 and CDR2 sequences are SGHAT and FQNNGV. The CDR3 has 16 amino acids. The chain's CDR3 is CASSLRLAPSTDTQYF. The CDR3 DNA follows: TGTGCCAGCAGCTTGAGACTAGCTCCTAGCACAGATACGCAGTATTTT.

The table lists this clonotype with many counts. V is TRBV5-1 and J is TRBJ2-1; 12 bases agree with TRBD2. CDR1 is SGHRS, CDR2 YFSETQ, per germline. The trim removed 3 bases at V and 4 bases at J, leaving 11 bases unmatched. CDR3 length equals 18 residues. CDR3 loop: CASSSYIGLAGGYNEQFF. Here the CDR3 DNA reads TGCGCCAGCAGCTCCTATATCGGGCTAGCGGGAGGGTACAATGAGCAGTTCTTC.

This clonotype was found many times. V is TRBV12-3 or TRBV12-4 and J is TRBJ1-4; TRBD1 matches at 10 bases. The junction had 5 bases not matched to a gene; V was cut back by 7 bases and J by 6 bases. This CDR3 is 14 amino acids long. The CDR3 loop is CASTPTGGHEKLFF. The CDR3 DNA follows: TGTGCCAGCACCCCGACAGGGGGCCATGAAAAACTGTTTTTT.